The next 29 T cell receptor beta chains were all read from a single sample in a study of blood T cell repertoires in COVID-19 (dated by TCRdb to the early 2020s). To prepare the library, the immunoSEQ multiplex PCR assay was applied. In its TCRdb copy, this immuneACCESS table keeps in-frame sequences only and misses some clones. Where compared with another copy, unresolved V genes explain less than half of these, and the others have no known cause. Present in this sample are around 36,000 clones, roughly 78% of which were seen just once. Of the sample, about two fifths is held by the ten largest clones. Sequencing was performed on peripheral blood. The origin of the receptors is a man older than 75 with active or convalescent COVID-19.

The genes are TRBV18 and TRBJ2-5; no firm D call. The V end was cut by 3 bases, the J end by 5 bases, with 13 bases between. Germline loops: CDR1 KGHSH, CDR2 LQKENI. The CDR3 loop spans 14 amino acids. CDR3 region: CASSPESLRETQYF. The CDR3 nucleotides read TGTGCCAGCTCACCCGAGAGCCTCAGGGAGACCCAGTACTTC.

The V and J genes are TRBV4-3 and TRBJ1-1; TRBD1 aligns across 7 bases. With V trimmed by 1 base and J by 1 base, 12 bases remained unmatched. This CDR3 is built from 18 residues. CDR1 and CDR2 from the germline V gene are LGHNA and YSLEER. The CDR3 loop reads CASSQASQGDPRNTEAFF. DNA of the CDR3: TGCGCCAGCAGCCAAGCCTCCCAGGGGGATCCGAGGAACACTGAAGCTTTCTTT.

CDR3 amino acids: CASSPSANEKLFF. The CDR3, as DNA: TGCGCCAGCAGCCCCTCAGCTAATGAAAAACTGTTTTTT. This sequence joins TRBV5-1 and TRBJ1-4; the D is unclear. Germline V gene sequence: CDR1 SGHRS, CDR2 YFSETQ. The V and J ends lost 4 bases and 3 bases respectively, with 7 bases between them. CDR3 length: 13 amino acids.

The genes are TRBV11-2 and TRBJ2-7; 9 positions agree with TRBD2. Germline lookup yields CDR1 SGHAT and CDR2 FQNNGV. The CDR3 loop spans 14 amino acids. Trimming took 5 bases from V and 3 from J; bases not matched to a gene: 5. The CDR3 protein is CASSVLAGVYEQYF. DNA of the CDR3: TGTGCCAGCAGCGTCTTAGCGGGAGTCTACGAGCAGTACTTC.

The count of this clone is one. The rearrangement joins TRBV13 to TRBJ2-1; 13 positions agree with TRBD2. From germline, CDR1 is PRHDT and CDR2 FYEKMQ (reference sequence). The J segment lost 6 bases and the V segment lost 2 bases, leaving 1 base of the junction unmatched. This CDR3 has 15 residues. DNA for the CDR3: TGTGCCAGCAGCTTACGGACTAGCGGGAGCAATGAGCAGTTCTTC. Its translation: CASSLRTSGSNEQFF.

The chain carries TRBV4-1 and TRBJ2-1; D unresolved. The germline CDR1 and CDR2 sequences are MGHRA and YSYEKL. The CDR3 runs 14 residues. V was clipped by 1 base and J by 8 bases, with 12 bases between them. Written as DNA, the CDR3 is TGCGCCAGCAGCCAAGTAGTTACGTTCGATGAGCAGTTCTTC. This sequence encodes CASSQVVTFDEQFF.

The V call is TRBV7-9, the J call TRBJ2-3; 11 bases line up with TRBD1. The germline V gene has CDR1 SEHNR and CDR2 FQNEAQ (reference sequence). J gave up 6 bases and V 5 bases, and 7 bases lay outside the gene matches. The CDR3 has 15 amino acids. CDR3 bases: TGTGCCAGCAGCCCCAGGACAGGGGGCCAGGATACGCAGTATTTT. It encodes CASSPRTGGQDTQYF. Together with reference TRBV7-9 and TRBJ2-3, the CDR3 gives the full variable domain: DTGVSQNPRHKITKRGQNVTFRCDPISEHNRLYWYRQTLGQGPEFLTYFQNEAQLEKSRLLSDRFSAERPKGSFSTLEIQRTEQGDSAMYLCASSPRTGGQDTQYFGPGTRLTVL.

The rearrangement uses TRBV15 and TRBJ2-3; D gene ambiguous. CDR1 and CDR2 from the germline V gene are LNHNV and YYDKDF (reference sequence). The CDR3 loop spans 14 amino acids. The V end lost 8 bases, the J end lost 3 bases, and 15 bases lay between the germline ends. The CDR3: CATSPAPTTDTQYF. The CDR3 DNA reads as TGTGCCACCTCTCCCGCCCCCACTACAGATACGCAGTATTTT.

This clone occurred a few times. The chain is built from TRBV4-3 and TRBJ2-1; no clear D. Germline V gene sequence: CDR1 LGHNA, CDR2 YSLEER. CDR3 length: 17 amino acids. V was cut by 4 bases and J by 0 bases, with 16 bases left in between. CDR3 region: CASSRSVSLSSYNEQFF. The CDR3 bases are TGCGCCAGCAGCCGGTCGGTTAGCCTGAGCTCCTACAATGAGCAGTTCTTC.

J is TRBJ2-7 and V is TRBV6-5; TRBD2 matches at 7 bases. Germline loops: CDR1 MNHEY, CDR2 SVGAGI. Trimming cost V 5 bases and J 5 bases; bases outside gene matches: 9. The CDR3 runs 14 residues. CDR3 loop: CASSRREQRHEQYF. The CDR3 coding sequence is TGTGCCAGCAGTCGGCGGGAGCAAAGGCACGAGCAGTACTTC.

This chain links TRBV28 with TRBJ2-3; D possibly corresponds to TRBD2 (5 bases). V was trimmed by 6 bases and J by 5 bases, leaving 21 bases between them. The germline gives CDR1 MDHEN, CDR2 SYDVKM. The CDR3 runs to 16 residues. The CDR3 DNA is TGTGCCAGCAGCCCCGTGGCGGCCCGAGGGAAAGATACGCAGTATTTT. This codes for CASSPVAARGKDTQYF.

V usage is TRBV18 and J usage is TRBJ2-7; perhaps TRBD2 as D (6 bases). Trimming removed 4 bases from V and 0 bases from J, with 13 bases in between. CDR1 KGHSH and CDR2 LQKENI come from the germline V gene. The CDR3 is 15 residues long. The CDR3 sequence: CASSRGRGDSYEQYF. In DNA form, the CDR3 reads TGTGCCAGCTCACGTGGTCGCGGGGACTCCTACGAGCAGTACTTC.

In its sample, this clone was seen once. The gene calls are TRBV29-1 and TRBJ2-1, with 8 bases identical to TRBD1. This CDR3 has 13 residues. The germline V gene has CDR1 SQVTM and CDR2 ANQGSEA. V lost 4 bases, J lost 5 bases, and 4 bases stayed unmatched. This chain's CDR3 is CSVAQQGDNEQFF. The CDR3 DNA is TGCAGCGTTGCCCAACAGGGGGACAATGAGCAGTTCTTC.

V gene TRBV3-1 (or the pseudogene TRBV3-2) combines with J gene TRBJ1-1, with D uncertain. In germline, CDR1 is LGHDT, CDR2 YNNKEL (reference sequence). V gave up 7 bases and J gave up 0 bases, with 12 bases separating them. The length of the CDR3 is 14 residues. The CDR3 loop is CASKWASMNTEAFF. The CDR3 DNA reads as TGTGCCAGCAAGTGGGCCAGTATGAACACTGAAGCTTTCTTT.

This chain joins TRBV10-3 and TRBJ1-2; D gene unclear. The CDR3 loop spans 11 amino acids. Germline-derived CDR1 and CDR2 are ENHRY and SYGVKD. V was trimmed by 4 bases and J by 8 bases, leaving 8 bases between them. In DNA, the CDR3 is TGTGCCATCAGTGCCCTAAAAGGCTACACCTTC. Its translation is CAISALKGYTF.

V gene TRBV2 combines with J gene TRBJ1-2; no definite D call. The germline V gene has CDR1 SNHLY and CDR2 FYNNEI. V lost 6 bases and J 3 bases, leaving 8 bases between the germline ends. This CDR3 has 12 amino acids. CDR3 DNA sequence: TGTGCCAGCAGATCAACAGACTATGGCTACACCTTC. This sequence encodes CASRSTDYGYTF.

The gene calls are TRBV23-1 and TRBJ2-4; 9 nucleotides agree with TRBD2. TRBV23-1 is reported as an ORF; its role is uncertain. There are 19 residues in the CDR3. Trimming at V came to 6 bases and at J to 0 bases, leaving 15 bases not matched to a gene. The CDR3 loop reads CASRGGQSGLAKAKNIQYF. CDR3 nucleotide sequence: TGCGCCAGCAGGGGAGGCCAGTCAGGACTAGCGAAAGCCAAAAACATTCAGTACTTC.

The chain couples TRBV6-2 or TRBV6-3 to TRBJ2-7; 12 bases map to TRBD2. CDR3 length: 16 residues. Trimming took 0 bases from V and 5 from J; bases not matched to a gene: 5. Germline V gives CDR1 MNHEY, CDR2 SVGEGT. CDR3 bases: TGTGCCAGCAGTTACTCAACGACTAGCGGGAGAAACGAGCAGTACTTC. It encodes CASSYSTTSGRNEQYF.

This clone was seen just once. This rearrangement joins TRBV11-2 to TRBJ2-7, with a tentative D call TRBD1 (6 bases). V was shortened by 3 bases and J by 3 bases, with 9 bases between the two germline ends. The CDR3 has 13 residues. Germline lookup yields CDR1 SGHAT and CDR2 FQNNGV. The CDR3 sequence: CASSFGTNYEQYF. The CDR3, as DNA: TGTGCCAGCAGCTTCGGGACAAACTACGAGCAGTACTTC.

In DNA form, the CDR3 reads TGTGCCAGCAGCTCCGGAGCGGGAGACGGCGAGACCCAGTACTTC. It specifies CASSSGAGDGETQYF. This chain links TRBV7-8 with TRBJ2-5; 8 bases match TRBD2. The CDR3 contains 15 residues. Germline V gene sequence: CDR1 SGHVS, CDR2 FQNEAQ. V was clipped by 4 bases and J by 5 bases; unmatched bases: 9.

This chain uses TRBV5-1 with TRBJ2-2; 9 positions agree with TRBD2. The CDR3 totals 16 residues. Germline V gene data show CDR1 as SGHRS and CDR2 as YFSETQ. V lost 4 bases, J lost 7 bases, and 11 bases stayed unmatched. CDR3 residues: CASSTLAGIGHGELFF. The CDR3 DNA is TGCGCCAGCAGCACTCTAGCGGGAATAGGTCACGGGGAGCTGTTTTTT.

As concerns this clone: Other DNA sequences in this specimen translate into the identical CDR3. CDR3 coding DNA: TGCGCCAGCAGCTCCCGCTACAATGAGCAGTTCTTC. The encoded protein is CASSSRYNEQFF. This chain connects TRBV5-1 to TRBJ2-1; no clear D. Germline CDR1 is SGHRS and CDR2 is YFSETQ. CDR3 length equals 12 residues. Trimming left V 3 bases short and J 3 bases short, with 4 bases between.

On this clone itself: Without the conserved terminal phenylalanine or tryptophan, this CDR3 likely stems from a read error. The limits of the CDR3 on the DNA are not certain, so only TCRdb's listed CDR3 is given. The chain links TRBV3-1 (or the pseudogene TRBV3-2) to TRBJ1-1; the tabulated D call, TRBD1, remains unverified against the DNA. The CDR3 has 11 residues if both end residues are counted. CDR1 is LGHDT and CDR2 is YNNKEL in the germline V gene (reference sequence). CDR3 in amino acids: CASSRWLGPPI.

This rearrangement joins TRBV6-2 or TRBV6-3 to TRBJ2-7; no firm D call. The CDR3 has 12 amino acids. The germline V and J ends were trimmed by 2 bases and 3 bases, with 5 bases remaining between them. Per the germline V gene, CDR1 is MNHEY and CDR2 is SVGEGT. CDR3 sequence: CASSYAGYEQYF. The CDR3, as DNA: TGTGCCAGCAGTTACGCCGGCTACGAGCAGTACTTC.

The chain uses TRBV3-1 (or the pseudogene TRBV3-2) and TRBJ2-1, with D possibly matching TRBD1 (5 bases). V lost 3 bases, J lost 7 bases, and 13 bases lay in between. The germline CDR1 and CDR2 sequences are LGHDT and YNNKEL (reference sequence). This CDR3 is built from 14 residues. The CDR3 loop is CASSQAGRSNEQFF. In DNA, the CDR3 is TGTGCCAGCAGCCAGGCAGGGCGGAGTAATGAGCAGTTCTTC.

The V gene is TRBV6-6, the J gene TRBJ2-7; TRBD1 matches at 11 bases. Trimming cost V 6 bases and J 2 bases; bases outside gene matches: 9. Germline lookup yields CDR1 MNHNY and CDR2 SVGAGI (reference sequence). The CDR3 has 16 residues. The CDR3 sequence is CASSSKGQGDPYEQYF. The CDR3 nucleotides are TGTGCCAGCAGCTCGAAGGGACAGGGGGACCCCTACGAGCAGTACTTC.

The chain is built from TRBV6-5 and TRBJ2-5, with 9 bases matching TRBD1. The length of the CDR3 is 14 residues. Germline V lookup: CDR1 MNHEY, CDR2 SVGAGI. The V segment lost 2 bases and the J segment 4 bases; nucleotides outside the gene matches: 2. The CDR3 region is CASSYGTGRETQYF. Here the CDR3 DNA reads TGTGCCAGCAGTTACGGGACAGGGCGAGAGACCCAGTACTTC.

The genes are TRBV9 and TRBJ2-3; no definite D call. V gave up 1 base and J gave up 6 bases, with 12 bases separating them. The CDR3 is made up of 14 amino acids. Germline V gives CDR1 SGDLS, CDR2 YYNGEE. This CDR3 is CASSVRPTRDTQYF. The CDR3 DNA is TGTGCCAGCAGCGTACGACCCACCAGGGATACGCAGTATTTT.

This clone turned up a few times. The CDR3 nucleotides are TGTGCCAGCAGCCTTCAAGCGGGAGGGCCGCGCGGGGAGCTGTTTTTT. Its protein product is CASSLQAGGPRGELFF. The genes are TRBV7-2 and TRBJ2-2, with 10 bases matching TRBD2. V shed 5 bases and J 7 bases; nucleotides not matched to a gene: 10. The V gene's germline CDR1 is SGHTA and CDR2 FQGNSA. The CDR3 totals 16 residues.